The present T cell receptor beta chain was sequenced within a study of cytomegalovirus exposure and HLA in healthy donors. General study results and limits: Three CMV-associated chains proved CMV antigen-specific in vitro. Later, an analysis showed that TCR beta chains associated with HLA were more clonally expanded than others that were equally common.

This clone appeared a single time. What it binds is not known. Use of 60 Vbeta and 13 Jbeta primers characterized the PCR. Methods used by the authors: Approximately 72 million unique TCR beta chains, roughly 11 million of them shared, were counted by a later analysis. Repertoires were generated with immunoSEQ multiplex PCR, while TCRdb's copy carries only in-frame clones and drops some. V and J calls and clone size follow that table, whereas D and trimming were derived from the DNA. The profile shows over 150,000 clones, around 84% of them singletons. Sequenced: PBMCs. The sequence was obtained from a boy aged 2 to 10 in good health and CMV-seronegative.

The CDR3 coding sequence is TGTGCCAGCAGCTTGACAGGGACCCCTCACAGGAGACAGCCCCAGCATTTT. It specifies CASSLTGTPHRRQPQHF. V and J are TRBV11-2 and TRBJ1-5; 7 bases are shared with TRBD1. The CDR3 length is 17 residues. J gave up 7 bases and V 3 bases, and 15 bases lay outside the gene matches. Germline CDR1 is SGHAT and CDR2 is FQNNGV.